This T cell receptor (beta chain) was observed in a study of OX40 agonist ivuxolimab in advanced cancers. For the study at large: An anti-OX40 (CD134) antibody with agonistic activity, ivuxolimab, was administered to patients. The dose-escalation cohort was roughly 84% male, with a mean age of 60 years, ranging roughly 23 to 79. Findings of the study overall: Part of the nonresponder group also had normalized T-cell clonal expansion that was low.

The V gene's germline CDR1 is SGHKS and CDR2 YYEKEE (reference sequence). The CDR3 sequence is 15 residues long. V dropped 2 bases and J dropped 6; count of bases not matched to a gene: 6. In the case of this clone: Its matching antigen is unknown.

Assay used: immunoSEQ multiplex PCR; TCRdb lists only in-frame clones, some missing. The sample shows 40,000 to 50,000 clones, around 89% of them seen only once. The sequence was collected from an adult with an advanced solid tumor such as melanoma, head and neck, liver or kidney cancer. The chain employs TRBV5-5 and TRBJ2-1, with 9 bases matching TRBD1. Material: CD4+ or CD8+ T cells sorted from blood, obtained in a trial of the OX40 agonist ivuxolimab. CDR3 amino acids: CASSFSRTGANEQFF. CDR3 in DNA: TGTGCCAGCAGCTTTTCCCGGACAGGGGCCAATGAGCAGTTCTTC.